This TCR beta chain was sequenced for a study of T cells after yellow fever vaccination. TCRdb re-analysed the 5' RACE reads in MiXCR, keeping a single row per CDR3 protein. The repertoire includes 120,000 or so distinct CDR3 sequences, 7.2% of them detected once, and 2.5% to 3% sits in the top ten. Germline loops: CDR1 SGHRS, CDR2 YFSETQ. The length of the CDR3 is 13 residues. The V end lost 5 bases, the J end lost 0 bases, and 8 bases lay between the germline ends. This clonotype was seen many times. This clonotype originated in a man between 18 and 35 years old who received the YFV17D yellow fever vaccine. Sequencing used CD4+ T cells sorted from PBMCs, obtained 35 to 50 days after the first yellow fever vaccination. V and J are TRBV5-1 and TRBJ1-1; D gene uncertain. The CDR3 loop reads CASSVRVNTEAFF. CDR3 nucleotides: TGCGCCAGCAGTGTTCGTGTGAACACTGAAGCTTTCTTT.